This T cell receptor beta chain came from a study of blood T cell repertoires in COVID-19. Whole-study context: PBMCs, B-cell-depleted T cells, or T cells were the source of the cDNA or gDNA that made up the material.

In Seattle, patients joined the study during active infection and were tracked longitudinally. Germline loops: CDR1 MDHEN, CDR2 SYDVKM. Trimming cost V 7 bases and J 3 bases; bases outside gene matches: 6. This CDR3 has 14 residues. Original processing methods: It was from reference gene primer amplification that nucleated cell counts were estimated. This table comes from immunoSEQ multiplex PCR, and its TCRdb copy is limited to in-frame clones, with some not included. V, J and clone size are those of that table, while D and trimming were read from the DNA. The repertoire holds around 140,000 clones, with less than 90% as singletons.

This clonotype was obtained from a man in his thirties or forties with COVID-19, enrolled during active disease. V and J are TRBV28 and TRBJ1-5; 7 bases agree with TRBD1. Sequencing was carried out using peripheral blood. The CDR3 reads CASIQGQYNQPQHF. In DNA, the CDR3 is TGTGCCAGCATCCAGGGACAGTACAATCAGCCCCAGCATTTT.